This TCR beta chain was captured by sequencing in a study of OX40 agonist ivuxolimab in advanced cancers. As for the study in general: Patients receiving dose escalation had hepatocellular carcinoma, melanoma, renal cell or head and neck cancer. Earlier anti-PD-1, anti-PD-L1 or anti-CTLA-4 therapy was permitted; 40% had received some. A partial response was reached by three patients: one with hepatocellular carcinoma and two with cutaneous melanoma.

Libraries were prepared by immunoSEQ multiplex PCR; TCRdb keeps only in-frame clonotypes and omits some of them. The data show about 48,000 clones, around nine tenths seen once. Germline trimming cut 4 bases from V and 4 bases from J; bases unmatched to any gene: 9. The V gene's germline CDR1 is MNHEY and CDR2 SVGAGI. The CDR3 runs to 16 residues. Autoimmune disease history or systemic immunosuppression meant exclusion. The sequenced sample was CD4+ or CD8+ T cells sorted from blood, obtained in a trial of the OX40 agonist ivuxolimab. This chain uses TRBV6-5 with TRBJ2-1, with TRBD1 identical over 8 bases. The source of this sequence is an adult with an advanced solid tumor such as melanoma, head and neck, liver or kidney cancer. CDR3 amino acids: CASSSPGQGAYNEQFF. In DNA form, the CDR3 reads TGTGCCAGCAGTTCCCCGGGGCAGGGGGCATACAATGAGCAGTTCTTC.